This TCR beta chain is drawn from a study of T-cell memory formation after mild COVID-19. MiXCR, run by TCRdb on the 5' RACE reads, gives a single entry per CDR3 protein. The sample yields about 50,000 distinct CDR3 sequences, roughly a tenth seen once. This CDR3 comprises 18 residues. Germline V gives CDR1 MNHEY, CDR2 SMNVEV (reference sequence). Note on this clonotype: One junction end disagrees with the germline gene, perhaps due to a read error.

The chain combines TRBV27 with TRBJ2-6, with D possibly TRBD1 on 5 matching bases. This sequence originates from an adult woman who had mild COVID-19 (a few samples of this study predate the infection). Cell type and time point are not known. What was sequenced was PBMCs or a T cell subset sorted from them (not recorded which). The CDR3 is CASSFGRHFRSGANVPTF. Written as DNA, the CDR3 is TGTGCCAGCAGTTTTGGCAGGCACTTTCGCTCTGGGGCCAACGTCCCGACTTTC.